The entry that follows covers one T cell receptor beta chain sequence. Its antigen is not known. The data were taken from a study of cytomegalovirus exposure and HLA in healthy donors. Study at large: Per a later analysis, the 666 first-cohort and 100 to 150 validation repertoires shared one platform.

The donors were members of the approximately 110-subject validation cohort (separate from the approximately 670-subject first cohort). TCRdb's table, derived via immunoSEQ multiplex PCR, lists solely in-frame clones and lacks some. This table has roughly 150,000 clones, about 89% appearing once. The CDR3 is 10 amino acids. The germline V gene encodes CDR1 GTSNPN and CDR2 SVGIG (reference sequence). V lost 6 bases to trimming and J lost 6 bases, with 7 bases between them. General study points: Three of the chains that were CMV-associated were confirmed in vitro to be specific for CMV antigens. Altogether, some 160 TCR beta chains were recorded as cytomegalovirus-associated.

The TCR sequence derives from a woman aged 18-30 years in good health and CMV-seropositive. Sequenced: PBMCs. The chain has TRBV30 and TRBJ2-3; D might be TRBD1 (5 bases). The CDR3 DNA is TGTGCCTGTTACAGGGATACGCAGTATTTT. Its translation: CACYRDTQYF.